The next 10 T cell receptor beta chains were all read from a single sample in a study of naive and memory T cell subsets. Both TRBC1 and TRBC2 were covered by a beta constant-region primer of two equimolar oligonucleotides. In TCRdb, the UMI-ligation and nested PCR reads were re-called with MiXCR into one record per CDR3 protein. Seen here are 130,000 to 150,000 distinct CDR3 sequences, 15% to 20% observed once, and the top ten hold roughly 0.14%. Sequenced material: naive CD4+ T cells from blood. These receptors were obtained from a human donor in good health.

This clonotype has only a few counts. The CDR3 protein is CATSEGGQGAVTDTQYF. CDR3 DNA: TGTGCCACCAGTGAGGGGGGACAGGGGGCTGTCACAGATACGCAGTATTTT. The V and J genes are TRBV24-1 and TRBJ2-3; TRBD1 matches 12 bases. In germline, CDR1 is KGHDR, CDR2 SFDVKD. The CDR3 sequence is 17 residues long. With V trimmed by 4 bases and J by 2 bases, 6 bases remained unmatched.

The table lists this clonotype with a few counts. The chain recombines TRBV2 with TRBJ2-1; 13 positions match TRBD2. In germline, CDR1 is SNHLY, CDR2 FYNNEI. This CDR3 is built from 16 residues. V dropped 5 bases and J dropped 7; count of bases not matched to a gene: 8. The CDR3 coding sequence is TGTGCCAGCAGTCAAGGACTAGCGGGAGTCAAAAATGAGCAGTTCTTC. Translating gives CASSQGLAGVKNEQFF.

This clonotype was counted a few times. The rearrangement links TRBV3-1 to TRBJ1-2; D not certain. Germline CDR1 and CDR2: LGHDT and YNNKEL (reference sequence). V lost 4 bases and J lost 2, with 11 bases in between. CDR3 length: 14 amino acids. The CDR3 sequence is CASSPTFTNYGYTF. The DNA of the CDR3 is TGTGCCAGCAGCCCAACTTTTACGAACTATGGCTACACCTTC. Combining the CDR3 with reference TRBV3-1 and TRBJ1-2 gives the whole variable domain DTAVSQTPKYLVTQMGNDKSIKCEQNLGHDTMYWYKQDSKKFLKIMFSYNNKELIINETVPNRFSPKSPDKAHLNLHINSLELGDSAVYFCASSPTFTNYGYTFGSGTRLTVV.

This clonotype was found a few times. The rearrangement links TRBV5-4 to TRBJ1-6; D possibly corresponds to TRBD1 (6 bases). Germline lookup yields CDR1 SGHNT and CDR2 YYREEE (reference sequence). Trimming removed 2 bases at V and 0 bases at J, with 9 bases between. The CDR3 is 16 residues long. The CDR3 bases are TGTGCCAGCAGCTTAGGGGGACGCTCCTATAATTCACCCCTCCACTTT. This translates into CASSLGGRSYNSPLHF.

This chain links TRBV30 with TRBJ2-7; D perhaps matches TRBD2 (6 bases). The V gene's germline CDR1 is GTSNPN and CDR2 SVGIG (reference sequence). There are 15 residues in the CDR3. Trimming took 2 bases from V and 3 from J, leaving 17 bases between them. CDR3 residues: CAWSRGWGESYEQYF. CDR3 in DNA: TGTGCCTGGAGTCGCGGTTGGGGGGAAAGCTACGAGCAGTACTTC.

This clonotype was observed many times. The chain links TRBV10-3 to TRBJ2-2, with unresolved D. The CDR3 spans 14 residues. V was pared by 4 bases and J by 0 bases, with 6 bases between. From germline, CDR1 is ENHRY and CDR2 SYGVKD. The CDR3 DNA reads TGTGCCATCAGTGCAGTAACGAACACCGGGGAGCTGTTTTTT. The encoded protein is CAISAVTNTGELFF.

The V call is TRBV7-6, the J call TRBJ1-1; D is undetermined. The V gene lost 6 bases and the J gene lost 3 bases, with 5 bases spanning the gap. This CDR3 is built from 11 residues. Per the germline V gene, CDR1 is SGHVS and CDR2 is FNYEAQ. CDR3 in amino acids: CASSSHTEAFF. The CDR3 DNA sequence: TGTGCCAGCAGTTCACACACTGAAGCTTTCTTT.

The rearrangement links TRBV7-9 to TRBJ2-7, with D uncertain. Germline assignment: CDR1 SEHNR and CDR2 FQNEAQ (reference sequence). V gave up 2 bases and J gave up 4 bases, with 18 bases separating them. The CDR3 is 16 residues long. The CDR3 region has the DNA TGTGCCAGCAGCTTATCAGAGGCGATAAAACTATACGAGCAGTACTTC. This translates into CASSLSEAIKLYEQYF.

This clonotype was counted only a few times. J is TRBJ2-7 and V is TRBV15; 12 nucleotides agree with TRBD2. Germline values: CDR1 LNHNV, CDR2 YYDKDF (reference sequence). The J segment lost 0 bases and the V segment lost 4 bases, leaving 19 bases of the junction unmatched. The length of the CDR3 is 21 residues. CDR3 sequence (DNA): TGTGCCACCAGCAAGGGGTTCCCCGGGACTAGCGGGCGACAGAGCTCCTACGAGCAGTACTTC. Protein product: CATSKGFPGTSGRQSSYEQYF.

There are many counts of this clonotype. This chain links TRBV18 with TRBJ2-5; a weak D match, TRBD2 (6 bases). The germline V gene has CDR1 KGHSH and CDR2 LQKENI. The CDR3 contains 13 residues. V lost 4 bases and J 3 bases, leaving 9 bases between the germline ends. CDR3 coding DNA: TGTGCCAGCTCACGACTAGTCGAAGAGACCCAGTACTTC. This translates into CASSRLVEETQYF.